The 16 T cell receptor beta chains presented below share a single source sample, sequenced in a study of T-cell reconstitution after alpha-beta-depleted transplantation in children. Unique molecular identifiers were built into the TCRbeta library. TCRdb analysed the PCR reads with MiXCR anew, one entry per CDR3 protein. The profile covers more than 90,000 distinct CDR3 sequences, with about 9.3% appearing a single time and 30% to 35% taken by the ten largest. This specimen consisted of PBMCs, obtained before TCRalphabeta/CD19-depleted stem cell transplant. The receptors stem from a boy younger than 10 with acute lymphoblastic leukemia, due to receive a stem cell transplant.

This clonotype was detected many times. The J gene is TRBJ2-7, the V gene TRBV5-1; D unresolved. V was clipped by 0 bases and J by 1 base, with 5 bases between them. This CDR3 has 13 amino acids. From germline, CDR1 is SGHRS and CDR2 YFSETQ. CDR3 sequence reads: CASSLAGSYEQYF. DNA for the CDR3: TGCGCCAGCAGCTTGGCCGGTTCCTACGAGCAGTACTTC.

The V call is TRBV5-1, the J call TRBJ2-5; D unresolved. Trimming removed 4 bases from V and 1 base from J, with 11 bases in between. CDR1 and CDR2 from the germline V gene are SGHRS and YFSETQ. The CDR3 covers 14 residues. In DNA, the CDR3 is TGCGCCAGCAGCCCCACCCCTCTCCAAGAGACCCAGTACTTC. Amino acids: CASSPTPLQETQYF.

This clonotype was observed a handful of times. The rearrangement uses TRBV5-1 and TRBJ2-7; perhaps TRBD2 as D (5 bases). The CDR3 totals 13 residues. Germline V lookup: CDR1 SGHRS, CDR2 YFSETQ. Trimming removed 1 base at V and 6 bases at J, with 11 bases between. CDR3 in DNA: TGCGCCAGCAGCTTGAAGGCGGGCTTCGAGCAGTACTTC. It translates to CASSLKAGFEQYF.

The DNA of the CDR3 is TGTGCCACGAGAAGGGGGCATGGCTACACCTTC. This gives the protein CATRRGHGYTF. The rearrangement links TRBV25-1 to TRBJ1-2; TRBD1 matches 7 bases. Germline CDR1 MGHDK, CDR2 SYGVNS. The CDR3 runs to 11 residues. V shed 10 bases and J 6 bases; nucleotides not matched to a gene: 5.

This clonotype has more than one count but fewer than ten. The chain links TRBV7-9 to TRBJ2-7; tentative D call: TRBD1 (6 bases). The germline V gene encodes CDR1 SEHNR and CDR2 FQNEAQ (reference sequence). Trimming left V 5 bases short and J 4 bases short, with 12 bases between. CDR3 length equals 13 residues. This CDR3 reads CASSLQGPYEQYF. The CDR3 DNA follows: TGTGCCAGCAGCCTACAGGGTCCTTACGAGCAGTACTTC. The full variable domain, with the rest looked up from reference TRBV7-9 and TRBJ2-7, is DTGVSQNPRHKITKRGQNVTFRCDPISEHNRLYWYRQTLGQGPEFLTYFQNEAQLEKSRLLSDRFSAERPKGSFSTLEIQRTEQGDSAMYLCASSLQGPYEQYFGPGTRLTVT.

This clonotype was seen a few times. This chain joins TRBV18 and TRBJ2-2, with D perhaps TRBD1 or TRBD2 (5 bases each). The V gene's germline CDR1 is KGHSH and CDR2 LQKENI. V gave up 3 bases and J gave up 4 bases, with 9 bases separating them. This CDR3 is 14 amino acids long. CDR3 nucleotide sequence: TGTGCCAGCTCACCGGGACGGAGCACCGGGGAGCTGTTTTTT. This codes for CASSPGRSTGELFF.

The table lists this clonotype with a few counts. The gene calls are TRBV10-3 and TRBJ1-1; no clear D gene. Germline CDR1 reads ENHRY; CDR2 reads SYGVKD. This CDR3 is built from 15 residues. The germline V and J ends were trimmed by 3 bases and 1 base, with 12 bases remaining between them. This CDR3 reads CAISDFPGKNTEAFF. DNA for the CDR3: TGTGCCATCAGTGACTTCCCCGGGAAGAACACTGAAGCTTTCTTT.

Notes on this clonotype: Possible read error: a much larger clone is one base away. The CDR3 does not end in the conserved phenylalanine or tryptophan, so this is likely a read error. CDR3 coding DNA: TGCAGTGCTAGTCTTAGCGTTGACACCGGGGAGCTGTTTTGT. Translated, it gives CSASLSVDTGELFC. The rearrangement links TRBV20-1 to TRBJ2-2; perhaps TRBD2 as D (5 bases). Germline V CDR1 and CDR2: DFQATT, SNEGSKA (reference sequence). V was clipped by 3 bases and J by 3 bases, with 11 bases between them. CDR3 length equals 14 residues.

There are a few counts of this clonotype. This chain uses TRBV20-1 with TRBJ1-2; weak D call: TRBD1 (5 bases). Deletions cut 6 bases from V and 9 bases from J, with 20 bases between. In germline, CDR1 is DFQATT, CDR2 SNEGSKA (reference sequence). CDR3 length: 13 residues. CDR3 DNA: TGCAGTGCGTGGGGCCAGGACCTCGGGAGCTACACCTTC. Amino acid sequence: CSAWGQDLGSYTF.

This clonotype was found many times. The rearrangement joins TRBV7-8 to TRBJ2-1; no firm D call. The germline CDR1 and CDR2 sequences are SGHVS and FQNEAQ. Trimming took 1 base from V and 8 from J, leaving 9 bases between them. This CDR3 has 13 amino acids. In DNA form, the CDR3 reads TGTGCCAGCAGCTTAGAAGTGGAGTATGAGCAGTTCTTC. Protein: CASSLEVEYEQFF.

This chain links TRBV19 with TRBJ2-3; 7 positions match TRBD2. After removal of 5 bases from V and 4 bases from J, the junction contained 18 bases not matched to a gene. The germline V gene has CDR1 LNHDA and CDR2 SQIVND (reference sequence). The CDR3 has 18 residues. Written as DNA, the CDR3 is TGTGCCAGTAGTGTTCCTCCGGGACTATCGAGAGGAGCAGATACGCAGTATTTT. Translating it yields CASSVPPGLSRGADTQYF.

The chain recombines TRBV12-3 or TRBV12-4 with TRBJ2-2; the D gene is possibly TRBD2 (7 bases). Trimming shortened V by 4 bases and J by 7 bases, and 13 bases separated the two germline ends. The CDR3 has 14 amino acids. CDR3: CASSWDKRGGELFF. CDR3 bases: TGTGCCAGCAGTTGGGACAAGCGGGGCGGGGAGCTGTTTTTT.

This clonotype has ten or more counts. The genes are TRBV7-8 and TRBJ1-1, with no clear D. Germline CDR1 and CDR2: SGHVS and FQNEAQ. This CDR3 region has 18 residues. Trimming removed 5 bases at V and 4 bases at J, with 26 bases between. Written as DNA, the CDR3 is TGTGCCAGCAGCCCCCTGGAGGTTGGCAGGTCCCGTGGCACTGAAGCTTTCTTT. It specifies CASSPLEVGRSRGTEAFF. The full variable domain, with the rest looked up from reference TRBV7-8 and TRBJ1-1, is GAGVSQSPRYKVAKRGQDVALRCDPISGHVSLFWYQQALGQGPEFLTYFQNEAQLDKSGLPSDRFFAERPEGSVSTLKIQRTQQEDSAVYLCASSPLEVGRSRGTEAFFGQGTRLTVV.

J is TRBJ1-5 and V is TRBV6-1; 7 nucleotides agree with TRBD1. Germline V gene sequence: CDR1 MNHNS, CDR2 SASEGT. This CDR3 is built from 16 residues. The junction had 8 bases not matched to a gene; V was cut back by 6 bases and J by 0 bases. The CDR3 protein is CASRKGDRYSNQPQHF. The CDR3 region has the DNA TGTGCCAGCAGAAAGGGGGACAGATATAGCAATCAGCCCCAGCATTTT.

Many counts were recorded for this clonotype. This rearrangement joins TRBV5-1 to TRBJ2-3; unclear D gene. The CDR3 extends over 14 amino acids. From germline, CDR1 is SGHRS and CDR2 YFSETQ. Deletions cut 0 bases from V and 2 bases from J, with 7 bases between. The CDR3 DNA sequence: TGCGCCAGCAGCTTGGCCGTGAACACAGATACGCAGTATTTT. Residues: CASSLAVNTDTQYF.

There are a few counts of this clonotype. The V gene is TRBV30, the J gene TRBJ2-2; the D gene could be TRBD1 or TRBD2 (5 bases each). The CDR3 is 13 amino acids. The germline V gene has CDR1 GTSNPN and CDR2 SVGIG (reference sequence). The germline V and J ends were trimmed by 4 bases and 6 bases, with 12 bases remaining between them. CDR3 protein: CAWTGTSAGELFF. The CDR3 nucleotides are TGTGCCTGGACCGGGACCTCTGCCGGGGAGCTGTTTTTT.